Listed here are 3 T cell receptor beta chains from one sample, sequenced in a study of cytomegalovirus exposure and HLA in healthy donors (dated 2017 in TCRdb). The library was built by means of the immunoSEQ multiplex PCR assay. Not all clones reach the TCRdb copy of this immuneACCESS table, which keeps in-frame sequences only. Checked studies attribute under half of the gap to unresolved V genes and leave the rest unexplained. The sample table shows approximately 260,000 clones, and around 85% are seen once. The top ten clones comprise around 1.2% of the sample. The specimen was PBMCs. The receptors were sampled from a young woman in good health and CMV-seropositive.

This chain connects TRBV6-5 to TRBJ1-2; D uncertain. V gave up 5 bases and J gave up 2 bases, with 15 bases separating them. There are 15 residues in the CDR3. Germline loops: CDR1 MNHEY, CDR2 SVGAGI. The CDR3 bases are TGTGCCAGCAGTCCGGACTTCCGCGTCAACTATGGCTACACCTTC. This sequence encodes CASSPDFRVNYGYTF.

The V call is TRBV5-4, the J call TRBJ1-1; TRBD1 matches at 11 bases. CDR1 SGHNT and CDR2 YYREEE come from the germline V gene (reference sequence). The length of the CDR3 is 16 residues. Trimming cost V 7 bases and J 4 bases; bases outside gene matches: 12. The CDR3 sequence: CASGGQGARIGTEAFF. CDR3 in DNA: TGTGCCAGCGGCGGACAGGGGGCACGGATTGGCACTGAAGCTTTCTTT.

The chain uses TRBV5-4 and TRBJ2-3, with 10 bases aligning to TRBD2. The CDR3 has 15 residues. CDR1 SGHNT and CDR2 YYREEE come from the germline V gene (reference sequence). After removal of 1 base from V and 4 bases from J, the junction contained 3 bases not matched to a gene. The CDR3 is CASSLPSGSSDTQYF. The CDR3 nucleotides are TGTGCCAGCAGCTTGCCTAGCGGGAGTTCAGATACGCAGTATTTT.